This T cell receptor beta chain comes out of a study of blood T cells in healthy people across ages. Study-level results: The unsorted PBMCs prevented any conclusive comparison of naive versus antigen-experienced cells. Possibly, changes in expanded clonotypes were confounded because donor CMV status was unknown.

Sample-barcoded 5' priming and a J-beta primer mix drove a second PCR of roughly 7 to 11 cycles. TCRdb recomputed calls from the 5' RACE reads with MiXCR, one row per CDR3 protein. Among 1.5 million or so distinct CDR3 sequences, approximately 42% were seen once, and the ten largest hold 7% to 9%. The CDR3 is 15 residues long. Germline CDR1 reads SGHRS; CDR2 reads YFSETQ. About this clonotype: No antigen is known for it. At one end the junction does not follow the germline gene, possibly because of a read error.

The chain links TRBV5-1 to TRBJ2-7; D possibly corresponds to TRBD1 (5 bases). The TCR sequence derives from a woman between 18 and 30 years old in good health. Specimen: blood. The CDR3 sequence: CVSSPFPGNAYEQYF. The CDR3 DNA sequence: TGCGTCAGCAGCCCCTTTCCAGGGAACGCCTACGAGCAGTACTTC. Filled out from reference TRBV5-1 and TRBJ2-7, the complete variable domain reads KAGVTQTPRYLIKTRGQQVTLSCSPISGHRSVSWYQQTPGQGLQFLFEYFSETQRNKGNFPGRFSGRQFSNSRSEMNVSTLELGDSALYLCVSSPFPGNAYEQYFGPGTRLTVT.